This TCR beta chain was found in a study of T cell responses to AZD1222 COVID-19 vaccine. The CDR3 sequence is 13 residues long. Deletions cut 3 bases from V and 7 bases from J, with 16 bases between. Germline CDR1 DFQATT, CDR2 SNEGSKA (reference sequence). About this clone: Its antigen is unknown.

Study-level points and caveats: Among spike-specific TCRs, nearly half reportedly target unmutated variant regions. Females outnumbered males among donors, who were mostly white British; clonal diversity was possibly underestimated. Spike-specific TCR breadth and depth grew following two AZD1222 doses.

Measured with immunoSEQ multiplex PCR; TCRdb has only the in-frame clones, and not every one. In the table there are about 140,000 clones, approximately 89% of which are singletons. The chain combines TRBV20-1 with TRBJ2-7; D remains ambiguous. This sample comprised peripheral blood, obtained on day 0 of AZD1222 vaccination. The receptor's source is an adult in good health. The DNA of the CDR3 is TGCAGTGCTAGTCTAAGCGCGATGGTTGAGCAGTACTTC. It translates to CSASLSAMVEQYF.